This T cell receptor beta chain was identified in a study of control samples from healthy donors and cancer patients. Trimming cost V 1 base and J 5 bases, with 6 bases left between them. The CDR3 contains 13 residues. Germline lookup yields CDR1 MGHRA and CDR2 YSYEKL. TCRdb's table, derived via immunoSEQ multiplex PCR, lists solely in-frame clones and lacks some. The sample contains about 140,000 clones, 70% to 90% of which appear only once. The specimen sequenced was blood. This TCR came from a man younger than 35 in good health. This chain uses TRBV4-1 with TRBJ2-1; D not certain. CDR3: CASSQVWDNEQFF. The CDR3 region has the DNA TGCGCCAGCAGCCAAGTTTGGGACAATGAGCAGTTCTTC.